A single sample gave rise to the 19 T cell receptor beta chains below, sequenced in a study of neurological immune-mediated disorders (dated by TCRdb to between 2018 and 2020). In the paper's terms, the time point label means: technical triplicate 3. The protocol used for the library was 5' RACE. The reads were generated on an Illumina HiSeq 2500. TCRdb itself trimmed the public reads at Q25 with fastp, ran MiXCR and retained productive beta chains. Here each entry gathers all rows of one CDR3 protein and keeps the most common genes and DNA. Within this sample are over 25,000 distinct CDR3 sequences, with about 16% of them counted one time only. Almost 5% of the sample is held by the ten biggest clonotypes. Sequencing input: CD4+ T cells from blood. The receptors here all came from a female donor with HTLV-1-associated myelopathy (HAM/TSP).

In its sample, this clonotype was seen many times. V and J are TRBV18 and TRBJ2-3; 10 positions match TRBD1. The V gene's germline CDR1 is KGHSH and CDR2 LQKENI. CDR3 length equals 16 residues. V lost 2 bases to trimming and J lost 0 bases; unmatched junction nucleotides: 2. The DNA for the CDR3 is TGTGCCAGCTCACCATGGACAGGGGGTAGCACAGATACGCAGTATTTT. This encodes CASSPWTGGSTDTQYF.

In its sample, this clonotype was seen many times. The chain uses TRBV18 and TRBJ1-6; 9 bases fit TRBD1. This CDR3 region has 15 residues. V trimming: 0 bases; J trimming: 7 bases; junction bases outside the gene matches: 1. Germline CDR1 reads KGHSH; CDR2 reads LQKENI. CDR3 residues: CASSPPGQGNSPLHF. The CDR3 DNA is TGTGCCAGCTCACCACCCGGACAGGGGAATTCACCCCTCCACTTT.

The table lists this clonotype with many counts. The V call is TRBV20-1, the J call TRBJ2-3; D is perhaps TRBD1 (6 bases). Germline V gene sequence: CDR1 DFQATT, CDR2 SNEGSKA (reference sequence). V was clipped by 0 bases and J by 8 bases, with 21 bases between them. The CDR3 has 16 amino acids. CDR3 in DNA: TGCAGTGCTAGAGATCCTCGGAGGACAGCCCAAGTTACGCAGTATTTT. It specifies CSARDPRRTAQVTQYF.

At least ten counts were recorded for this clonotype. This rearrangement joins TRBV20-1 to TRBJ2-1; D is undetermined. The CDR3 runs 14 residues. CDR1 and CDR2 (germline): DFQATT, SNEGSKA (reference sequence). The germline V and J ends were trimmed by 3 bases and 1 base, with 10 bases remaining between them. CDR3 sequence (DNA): TGCAGTGCTAGTTCAGTAAGGTCCTACAATGAGCAGTTCTTC. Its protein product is CSASSVRSYNEQFF.

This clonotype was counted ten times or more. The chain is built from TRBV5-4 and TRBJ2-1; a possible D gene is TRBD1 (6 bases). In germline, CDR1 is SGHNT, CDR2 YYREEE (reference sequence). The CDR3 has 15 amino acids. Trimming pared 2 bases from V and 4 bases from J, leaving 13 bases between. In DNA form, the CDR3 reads TGTGCCAGCAGCTTAACCTCGACAGGATACAATGAGCAGTTCTTC. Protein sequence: CASSLTSTGYNEQFF.

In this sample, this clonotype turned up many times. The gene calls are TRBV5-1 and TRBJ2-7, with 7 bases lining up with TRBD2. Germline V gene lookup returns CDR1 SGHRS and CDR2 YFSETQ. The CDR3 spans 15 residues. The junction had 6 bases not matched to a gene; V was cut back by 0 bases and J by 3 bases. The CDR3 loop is CASSLGGGNGYEQYF. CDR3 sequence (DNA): TGCGCCAGCAGCTTGGGGGGAGGGAATGGCTACGAGCAGTACTTC.

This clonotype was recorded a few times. The DNA for the CDR3 is TGCAGTGCTAGGGGGGGCCTCGGTTCACCCCTCCACTTT. Residues: CSARGGLGSPLHF. This chain connects TRBV20-1 to TRBJ1-6; D perhaps matches TRBD1 (6 bases). Trimming shortened V by 3 bases and J by 9 bases, and 12 bases separated the two germline ends. This CDR3 has 13 residues. CDR1 is DFQATT, CDR2 SNEGSKA, per germline (reference sequence).

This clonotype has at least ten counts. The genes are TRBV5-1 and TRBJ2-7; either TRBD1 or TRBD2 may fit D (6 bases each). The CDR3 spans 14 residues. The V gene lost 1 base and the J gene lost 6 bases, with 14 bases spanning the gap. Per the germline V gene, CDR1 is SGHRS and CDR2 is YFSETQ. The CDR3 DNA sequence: TGCGCCAGCAGCTTGCCGGGGGCTGAGTCCGAGCAGTACTTC. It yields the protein CASSLPGAESEQYF. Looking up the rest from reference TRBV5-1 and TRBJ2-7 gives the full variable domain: KAGVTQTPRYLIKTRGQQVTLSCSPISGHRSVSWYQQTPGQGLQFLFEYFSETQRNKGNFPGRFSGRQFSNSRSEMNVSTLELGDSALYLCASSLPGAESEQYFGPGTRLTVT.

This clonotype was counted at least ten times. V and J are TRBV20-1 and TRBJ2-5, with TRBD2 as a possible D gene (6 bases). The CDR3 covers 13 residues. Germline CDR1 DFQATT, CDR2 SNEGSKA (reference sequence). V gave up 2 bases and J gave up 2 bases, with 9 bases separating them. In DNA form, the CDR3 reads TGCAGTGCTAGACCGACTAGTCAAGAGACCCAGTACTTC. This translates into CSARPTSQETQYF.

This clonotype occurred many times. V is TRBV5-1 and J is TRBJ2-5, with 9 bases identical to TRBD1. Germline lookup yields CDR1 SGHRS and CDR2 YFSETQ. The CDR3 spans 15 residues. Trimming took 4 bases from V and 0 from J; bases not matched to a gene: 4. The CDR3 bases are TGCGCCAGCAGCAAGGACAGGGGAAACCAAGAGACCCAGTACTTC. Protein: CASSKDRGNQETQYF.

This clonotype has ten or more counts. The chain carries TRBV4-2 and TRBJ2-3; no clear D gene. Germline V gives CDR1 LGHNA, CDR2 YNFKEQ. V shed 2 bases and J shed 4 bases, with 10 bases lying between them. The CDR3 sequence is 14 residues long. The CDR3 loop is CASSQLMDSDTQYF. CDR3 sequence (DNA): TGTGCCAGCAGCCAACTTATGGATTCAGATACGCAGTATTTT.

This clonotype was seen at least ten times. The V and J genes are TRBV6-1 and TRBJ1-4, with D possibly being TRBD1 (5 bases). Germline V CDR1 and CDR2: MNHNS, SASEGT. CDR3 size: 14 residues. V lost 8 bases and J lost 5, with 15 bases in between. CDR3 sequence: CASAQTALNEKLFF. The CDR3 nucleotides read TGTGCCAGCGCCCAGACAGCTTTAAATGAAAAACTGTTTTTT.

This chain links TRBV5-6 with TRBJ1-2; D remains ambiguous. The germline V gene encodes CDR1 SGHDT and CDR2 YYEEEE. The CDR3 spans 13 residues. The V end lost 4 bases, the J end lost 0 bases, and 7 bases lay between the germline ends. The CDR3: CASSPQTNYGYTF. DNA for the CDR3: TGTGCCAGCAGCCCGCAGACTAACTATGGCTACACCTTC. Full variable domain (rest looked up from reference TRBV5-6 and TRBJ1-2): DAGVTQSPTHLIKTRGQQVTLRCSPKSGHDTVSWYQQALGQGPQFIFQYYEEEERQRGNFPDRFSGHQFPNYSSELNVNALLLGDSALYLCASSPQTNYGYTFGSGTRLTVV.

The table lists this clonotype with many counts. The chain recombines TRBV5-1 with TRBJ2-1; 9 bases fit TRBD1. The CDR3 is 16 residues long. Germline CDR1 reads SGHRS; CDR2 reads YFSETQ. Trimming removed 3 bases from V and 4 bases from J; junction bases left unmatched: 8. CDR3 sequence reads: CASSSDPGQGYNEQFF. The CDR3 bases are TGCGCCAGCAGCTCAGACCCGGGACAGGGTTACAATGAGCAGTTCTTC.

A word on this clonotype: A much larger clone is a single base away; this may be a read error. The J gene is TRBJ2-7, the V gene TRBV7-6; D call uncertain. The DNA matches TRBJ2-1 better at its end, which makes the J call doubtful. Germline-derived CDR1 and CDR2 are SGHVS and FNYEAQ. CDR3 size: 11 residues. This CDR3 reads CASSLYHEQFF. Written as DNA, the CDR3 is TGTGCCAGCAGCTTATACCATGAGCAGTTCTTC.

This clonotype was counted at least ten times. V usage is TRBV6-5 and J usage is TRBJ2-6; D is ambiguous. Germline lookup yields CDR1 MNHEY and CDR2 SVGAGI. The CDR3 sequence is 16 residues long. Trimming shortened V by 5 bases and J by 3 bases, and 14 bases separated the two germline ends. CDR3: CASSREQSHGANVLTF. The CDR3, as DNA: TGTGCCAGCAGTCGTGAACAGTCCCATGGGGCCAACGTCCTGACTTTC.

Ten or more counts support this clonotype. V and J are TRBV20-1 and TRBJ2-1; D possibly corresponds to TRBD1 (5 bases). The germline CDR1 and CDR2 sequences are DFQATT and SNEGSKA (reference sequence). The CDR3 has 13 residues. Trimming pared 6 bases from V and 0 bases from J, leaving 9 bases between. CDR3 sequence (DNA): TGCAGTGCCAGACAGACCTCCTACAATGAGCAGTTCTTC. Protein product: CSARQTSYNEQFF.

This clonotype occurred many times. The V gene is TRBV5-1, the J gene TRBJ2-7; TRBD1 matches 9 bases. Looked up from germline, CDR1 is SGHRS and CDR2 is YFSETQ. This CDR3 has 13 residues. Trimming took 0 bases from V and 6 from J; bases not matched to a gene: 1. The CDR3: CASSLGDRVEQYF. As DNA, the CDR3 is TGCGCCAGCAGCTTGGGGGACAGGGTCGAGCAGTACTTC.

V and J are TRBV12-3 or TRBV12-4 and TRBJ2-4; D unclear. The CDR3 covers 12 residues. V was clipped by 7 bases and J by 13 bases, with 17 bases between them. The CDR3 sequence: CASTLDNQPQYF. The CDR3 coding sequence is TGTGCCAGCACCCTAGACAATCAGCCCCAGTACTTC.